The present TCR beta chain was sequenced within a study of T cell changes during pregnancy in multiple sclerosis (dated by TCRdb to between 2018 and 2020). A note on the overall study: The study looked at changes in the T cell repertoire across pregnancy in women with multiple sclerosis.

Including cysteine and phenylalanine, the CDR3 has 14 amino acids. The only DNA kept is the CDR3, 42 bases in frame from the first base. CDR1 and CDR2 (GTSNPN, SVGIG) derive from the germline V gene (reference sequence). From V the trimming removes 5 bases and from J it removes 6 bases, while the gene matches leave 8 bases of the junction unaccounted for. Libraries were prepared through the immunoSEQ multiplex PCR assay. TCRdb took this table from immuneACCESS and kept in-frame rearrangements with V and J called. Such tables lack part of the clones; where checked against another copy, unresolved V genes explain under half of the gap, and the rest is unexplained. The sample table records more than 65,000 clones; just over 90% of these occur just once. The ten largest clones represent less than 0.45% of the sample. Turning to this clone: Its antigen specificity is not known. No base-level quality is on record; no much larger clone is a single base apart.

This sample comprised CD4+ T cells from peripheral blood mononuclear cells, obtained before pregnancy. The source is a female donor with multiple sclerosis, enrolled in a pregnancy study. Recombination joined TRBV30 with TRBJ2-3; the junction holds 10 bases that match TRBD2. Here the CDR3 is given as CAWSLVAGGDTQYF. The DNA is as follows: TGTGCCTGGTCCCTGGTAGCGGGAGGCGATACGCAGTATTTT. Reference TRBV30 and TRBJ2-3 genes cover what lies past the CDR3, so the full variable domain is SQTIHQWPATLVQPVGSPLSLECTVEGTSNPNLYWYRQAAGRGLQLLFYSVGIGQISSEVPQNLSASRPQDRQFILSSKKLLLSDSGFYLCAWSLVAGGDTQYFGPGTRLTVL.